Below are 25 T cell receptor beta chains sequenced from a single sample in a study of T-cell reconstitution after alpha-beta-depleted transplantation in children. The TCRbeta library was prepared with unique molecular identifiers. TCRdb passed the PCR reads through MiXCR, listing each CDR3 protein once. In the table there are about 440,000 distinct CDR3 sequences, around two fifths of which are singletons. The sample in question was PBMCs, obtained before TCRalphabeta/CD19-depleted stem cell transplant. All receptors come from a girl aged 2 to 9 with aplastic anemia, due to receive a stem cell transplant.

The chain is built from TRBV20-1 and TRBJ2-2; 9 bases align to TRBD1. Germline CDR1 and CDR2: DFQATT and SNEGSKA (reference sequence). The J segment lost 4 bases and the V segment lost 6 bases, leaving 6 bases of the junction unmatched. The CDR3 consists of 14 residues. The CDR3 reads CSAGDRETTGELFF. For the CDR3, the DNA is TGCAGTGCCGGGGACAGGGAGACCACCGGGGAGCTGTTTTTT.

The chain combines TRBV20-1 with TRBJ1-2; 8 nucleotides line up with TRBD1. V lost 5 bases to trimming and J lost 2 bases; unmatched junction nucleotides: 10. The CDR3 is 15 residues long. The germline gives CDR1 DFQATT, CDR2 SNEGSKA (reference sequence). CDR3 DNA: TGCAGTGCTTCTAATCCCGGGACAGGCAACTATGGCTACACCTTC. Its translation: CSASNPGTGNYGYTF.

This clonotype came up many times. CDR3 region: CASSSAHPQETQYF. The CDR3 DNA follows: TGTGCCAGCAGTTCAGCGCACCCCCAAGAGACCCAGTACTTC. J is TRBJ2-5 and V is TRBV27; D remains ambiguous. The CDR3 runs 14 residues. With 4 bases removed from V and 1 base from J, the gap between germline ends came to 10 bases. Germline V gives CDR1 MNHEY, CDR2 SMNVEV (reference sequence).

V gene TRBV27 combines with J gene TRBJ2-7, with a possible D match to TRBD2 (6 bases). There are 14 residues in the CDR3. With 4 bases removed from V and 3 bases from J, the gap between germline ends came to 13 bases. Germline V CDR1 and CDR2: MNHEY, SMNVEV (reference sequence). For the CDR3, the DNA is TGTGCCAGCAGTTGGAGGGGAAGTCTCTACGAGCAGTACTTC. Residues: CASSWRGSLYEQYF.

The CDR3 DNA is TGTGCCAGCAGCCAAGAGGAGGACACCAACTATGGCTACACCTTC. It is translated as CASSQEEDTNYGYTF. The rearrangement joins TRBV4-2 to TRBJ1-2; TRBD1 is a possible D gene (5 bases). The CDR3 has 15 residues. V was trimmed by 0 bases and J by 2 bases, leaving 10 bases between them. Germline CDR1 reads LGHNA; CDR2 reads YNFKEQ.

This clonotype was found a few times. The chain uses TRBV20-1 and TRBJ2-7; 9 bases agree with TRBD1. CDR3 length equals 15 residues. V lost 1 base and J lost 4; bases outside the gene matches: 8. CDR1 DFQATT and CDR2 SNEGSKA come from the germline V gene (reference sequence). The CDR3 spells CSARVGTGRMYEQYF. For the CDR3, the DNA is TGCAGTGCTAGAGTCGGGACAGGGAGAATGTACGAGCAGTACTTC.

This clonotype was counted between two and nine times. The rearrangement joins TRBV6-2 or TRBV6-3 to TRBJ1-6; the D gene is possibly TRBD1 (5 bases). Germline CDR1 is MNHEY and CDR2 is SVGEGT. The CDR3 has 15 amino acids. V shed 9 bases and J shed 9 bases, with 21 bases lying between them. The CDR3 is CASGGLDTAVSPLHF. The CDR3 bases are TGTGCCAGTGGGGGTCTGGACACGGCAGTTTCACCCCTCCACTTT.

As to this clonotype: This clone may be a read error of a much larger clone one base away. This chain joins TRBV29-1 and TRBJ1-1; D uncertain. Germline CDR1 reads SQVTM; CDR2 reads ANQGSEA. Trimming left V 6 bases short and J 12 bases short, with 20 bases between. There are 12 residues in the CDR3. The CDR3 DNA is TGCAGCGTGAGGGTAGTAATGGGTTTGACTTTCTTT. Translating it yields CSVRVVMGLTFF.

The chain recombines TRBV6-5 with TRBJ2-5, with TRBD2 matching 7 bases. In germline, CDR1 is MNHEY, CDR2 SVGAGI. CDR3 size: 15 residues. V trimming: 1 base; J trimming: 2 bases; junction bases outside the gene matches: 4. The CDR3 bases are TGTGCCAGCAGTTACTTATCGGGGGGACAAGAGACCCAGTACTTC. This gives the protein CASSYLSGGQETQYF.

The J gene is TRBJ2-6, the V gene TRBV5-1, with D possibly being TRBD2 (7 bases). The V end lost 2 bases, the J end lost 4 bases, and 16 bases lay between the germline ends. CDR1 is SGHRS and CDR2 is YFSETQ in the germline V gene. The CDR3 loop spans 17 amino acids. The CDR3 loop reads CASSFWGGSSGANVLTF. CDR3 sequence (DNA): TGCGCCAGCAGCTTTTGGGGGGGCTCGTCCGGGGCCAACGTCCTGACTTTC.

The chain is built from TRBV7-9 and TRBJ2-6; D might be TRBD1 (6 bases). V dropped 4 bases and J dropped 0 bases, with 13 bases sitting between them. CDR3 size: 17 residues. Germline lookup yields CDR1 SEHNR and CDR2 FQNEAQ (reference sequence). The CDR3 DNA reads TGTGCCAGCAGCTCCTCGGACAGAATCTCTGGGGCCAACGTCCTGACTTTC. As protein: CASSSSDRISGANVLTF.

This clonotype occurred many times. J is TRBJ2-2 and V is TRBV18; D not resolved. Looked up from germline, CDR1 is KGHSH and CDR2 is LQKENI. The ends were cut back, 4 bases at V and 2 bases at J, with 8 bases in the middle. The CDR3 has 14 residues. The CDR3 sequence is CASSLSANTGELFF. Here the CDR3 DNA reads TGTGCCAGCTCACTAAGCGCTAACACCGGGGAGCTGTTTTTT.

This clonotype was detected only a few times. The chain combines TRBV20-1 with TRBJ2-5, with 7 bases that match TRBD1. The V segment lost 3 bases and the J segment 5 bases; nucleotides outside the gene matches: 12. The CDR3 is made up of 15 amino acids. CDR1 and CDR2 from the germline V gene are DFQATT and SNEGSKA (reference sequence). In nucleotides, the CDR3 is TGCAGTGCTAGGCACCTGACAGGGCAGAGCGAGACCCAGTACTTC. As protein: CSARHLTGQSETQYF.

The chain employs TRBV15 and TRBJ2-1; D is ambiguous. In germline, CDR1 is LNHNV, CDR2 YYDKDF (reference sequence). Trimming took 0 bases from V and 7 from J, leaving 4 bases between them. This CDR3 contains 12 residues. CDR3 bases: TGTGCCACCAGCAGAGATCTAAATGAGCAGTTCTTC. It encodes CATSRDLNEQFF.

This clonotype was counted a few times. The V and J genes are TRBV5-1 and TRBJ1-3, with D possibly matching TRBD1 (6 bases). Between the trimmed V and J ends, which lost 5 bases and 2 bases, there was a span of 11 bases. The germline V gene has CDR1 SGHRS and CDR2 YFSETQ. The CDR3 is made up of 14 amino acids. The DNA of the CDR3 is TGCGCCAGCAGGGCCGGGACAACTGGAAACACCATATATTTT. Its protein is CASRAGTTGNTIYF.

The rearrangement uses TRBV20-1 and TRBJ1-2; tentatively, D is TRBD1 (5 bases). Germline V lookup: CDR1 DFQATT, CDR2 SNEGSKA (reference sequence). With 5 bases removed from V and 5 bases from J, the gap between germline ends came to 9 bases. The CDR3 consists of 11 residues. For the CDR3, the DNA is TGCAGTGCTGTCAGGGATTATGGCTACACCTTC. This encodes CSAVRDYGYTF.

This clonotype was seen a few times. The gene calls are TRBV28 and TRBJ2-4; a possible D gene is TRBD1 (5 bases). Trimming cost V 1 base and J 4 bases, with 8 bases left between them. The CDR3 spans 14 residues. Germline CDR1 and CDR2: MDHEN and SYDVKM. This CDR3 reads CASSLLAGKNIQYF. CDR3 in DNA: TGTGCCAGCAGTTTATTAGCAGGGAAAAACATTCAGTACTTC.

The chain couples TRBV12-3 or TRBV12-4 to TRBJ1-5, with TRBD1 matching over 7 bases. The trim removed 6 bases at V and 5 bases at J, leaving 4 bases unmatched. The CDR3 consists of 13 residues. In DNA form, the CDR3 reads TGTGCCAGCAGCACGGGACAGTATCAGCCCCAGCATTTT. Translating gives CASSTGQYQPQHF.

J is TRBJ2-3 and V is TRBV15; 8 bases align to TRBD2. This CDR3 region has 18 residues. Per the germline V gene, CDR1 is LNHNV and CDR2 is YYDKDF (reference sequence). With 5 bases clipped from V and 2 bases from J, the junction kept 15 bases outside the gene matches. The CDR3 here is CATSENAPPGGDTDTQYF. CDR3 nucleotide sequence: TGTGCCACCAGCGAGAACGCTCCCCCCGGGGGGGACACAGATACGCAGTATTTT.

This clonotype showed up just a few times. The chain couples TRBV6-1 to TRBJ1-1; possibly TRBD1 for D (5 bases). Trimming shortened V by 7 bases and J by 1 base, and 16 bases separated the two germline ends. This CDR3 comprises 15 residues. The germline V gene encodes CDR1 MNHNS and CDR2 SASEGT. The CDR3 coding sequence is TGTGCCAGCACCCACGGGGCACAAGGGAACACTGAAGCTTTCTTT. This encodes CASTHGAQGNTEAFF.

This clonotype was seen a few times. The gene calls are TRBV4-1 and TRBJ2-7; D tentatively reads TRBD1 or TRBD2 (5 bases each). The V and J ends lost 3 bases and 6 bases respectively, with 18 bases between them. CDR1 is MGHRA and CDR2 is YSYEKL in the germline V gene. The CDR3 sequence is 15 residues long. The CDR3 DNA is TGCGCCAGCAGCCAGACCCGGGACCCCCTTAGCGAGCAGTACTTC. As protein: CASSQTRDPLSEQYF.

This rearrangement joins TRBV20-1 to TRBJ1-4; D remains unclear. V was cut by 3 bases and J by 6 bases, with 8 bases left in between. The CDR3 consists of 12 residues. Germline CDR1 and CDR2: DFQATT and SNEGSKA (reference sequence). CDR3 loop: CSARGSYEKLFF. The CDR3 bases are TGCAGTGCTAGGGGGAGCTATGAAAAACTGTTTTTT.

V gene TRBV9 combines with J gene TRBJ1-6; D gene unclear. The CDR3 is made up of 18 amino acids. Germline CDR1 reads SGDLS; CDR2 reads YYNGEE. Trimming pared 0 bases from V and 0 bases from J, leaving 13 bases between. CDR3 region: CASSVAPQTSSYNSPLHF. In nucleotides, the CDR3 is TGTGCCAGCAGCGTAGCTCCGCAGACGAGCTCCTATAATTCACCCCTCCACTTT.

The V and J genes are TRBV20-1 and TRBJ2-3, with D unclear. Trimming shortened V by 2 bases and J by 5 bases, and 8 bases separated the two germline ends. Germline-derived CDR1 and CDR2 are DFQATT and SNEGSKA (reference sequence). The CDR3 is 12 amino acids. This CDR3 reads CSARWGGDTQYF. DNA for the CDR3: TGCAGTGCTAGATGGGGTGGAGATACGCAGTATTTT.

V gene TRBV10-3 combines with J gene TRBJ1-6; D is ambiguous. V shed 7 bases and J shed 0 bases, with 7 bases lying between them. Germline V CDR1 and CDR2: ENHRY, SYGVKD. The CDR3 runs 14 residues. The CDR3, as DNA: TGTGCCATCAACGGAGGCTCCTATAATTCACCCCTCCACTTT. The encoded protein is CAINGGSYNSPLHF.